A selection of T cell receptor beta chains follows, all from one sample in a study of T and B cells in COVID-19 patients. TCRdb reprocessed the multiplex PCR reads via MiXCR and lists one record per CDR3 protein. The table lists fewer than 15,000 distinct CDR3 sequences, 29% of them singletons. Sequenced: blood. The receptors were sampled from a human donor who had recovered from COVID-19. Both conserved end residues are part of each CDR3. The D gene is left open where the match is weak. Clone size is not always given. Where it is, it says once, few, many or a class for expanded clones.

>many|14|NA|TRBV12-3/TRBV12-4|TRBJ2-2
TGTGCCAGCCTTACCACCGCGAACACCGGGGAGCTGTTTTTT
CASLTTANTGELFF
>NA|14|TRBD1|TRBV13|TRBJ1-1
TGTGCCAGCAGCCCAGACAGGGGATTCACTGAAGCTTTCTTT
CASSPDRGFTEAFF
>NA|12|NA|TRBV7-2|TRBJ1-2
TGTGCCAGCAGCGCAGGACCGGGAGGCTACACCTTC
CASSAGPGGYTF
>medium-sized|13|NA|TRBV19|TRBJ2-7
TGTGCCAGTAGTATGGCGGCATCCTACGAGCAGTACTTC
CASSMAASYEQYF
>few|11|NA|TRBV10-3|TRBJ2-1
TGTGCCATCAGTGCAGGGAATGAGCAGTTCTTC
CAISAGNEQFF
>few|17|TRBD1|TRBV19|TRBJ2-3
TGTGCCAGTAGTACCGTTACAGGGGGCCGGGGCACAGATACGCAGTATTTT
CASSTVTGGRGTDTQYF
>NA|11|NA|TRBV20-1|TRBJ2-3
TGCAGTGCTCTCCTAGGGGATACGCAGTATTTT
CSALLGDTQYF
>NA|15|NA|TRBV6-2/TRBV6-3|TRBJ1-5
TGTGCCAGCAGTGCGTGGACAGTGAGCAATCAGCCCCAGCATTTT
CASSAWTVSNQPQHF
>few|15|TRBD1|TRBV4-3|TRBJ1-1
TGTGCCAGCAGCCAAGCAAGGACACAGGGGACTGAAGCTTTCTTT
CASSQARTQGTEAFF
>NA|16|TRBD1|TRBV13|TRBJ1-6
TGTGCCAGCAGCGCCCCTCAGACAGGGGGCGATTCACCCCTCCACTTT
CASSAPQTGGDSPLHF
>NA|13|NA|TRBV24-1|TRBJ2-5
TGTGCCACCAGTGACCCGGCTATCGGGGCCCAGTACTTC
CATSDPAIGAQYF
>medium-sized|17|NA|TRBV19|TRBJ1-6
TGTGCCAGTAGTTTCGGACTGATCGACACCTATAATTCACCCCTCCACTTT
CASSFGLIDTYNSPLHF
>NA|13|NA|TRBV6-5|TRBJ1-6
TGTGCCAGCAGCGCCGGGCGCCGATCACCCCTCCACTTT
CASSAGRRSPLHF